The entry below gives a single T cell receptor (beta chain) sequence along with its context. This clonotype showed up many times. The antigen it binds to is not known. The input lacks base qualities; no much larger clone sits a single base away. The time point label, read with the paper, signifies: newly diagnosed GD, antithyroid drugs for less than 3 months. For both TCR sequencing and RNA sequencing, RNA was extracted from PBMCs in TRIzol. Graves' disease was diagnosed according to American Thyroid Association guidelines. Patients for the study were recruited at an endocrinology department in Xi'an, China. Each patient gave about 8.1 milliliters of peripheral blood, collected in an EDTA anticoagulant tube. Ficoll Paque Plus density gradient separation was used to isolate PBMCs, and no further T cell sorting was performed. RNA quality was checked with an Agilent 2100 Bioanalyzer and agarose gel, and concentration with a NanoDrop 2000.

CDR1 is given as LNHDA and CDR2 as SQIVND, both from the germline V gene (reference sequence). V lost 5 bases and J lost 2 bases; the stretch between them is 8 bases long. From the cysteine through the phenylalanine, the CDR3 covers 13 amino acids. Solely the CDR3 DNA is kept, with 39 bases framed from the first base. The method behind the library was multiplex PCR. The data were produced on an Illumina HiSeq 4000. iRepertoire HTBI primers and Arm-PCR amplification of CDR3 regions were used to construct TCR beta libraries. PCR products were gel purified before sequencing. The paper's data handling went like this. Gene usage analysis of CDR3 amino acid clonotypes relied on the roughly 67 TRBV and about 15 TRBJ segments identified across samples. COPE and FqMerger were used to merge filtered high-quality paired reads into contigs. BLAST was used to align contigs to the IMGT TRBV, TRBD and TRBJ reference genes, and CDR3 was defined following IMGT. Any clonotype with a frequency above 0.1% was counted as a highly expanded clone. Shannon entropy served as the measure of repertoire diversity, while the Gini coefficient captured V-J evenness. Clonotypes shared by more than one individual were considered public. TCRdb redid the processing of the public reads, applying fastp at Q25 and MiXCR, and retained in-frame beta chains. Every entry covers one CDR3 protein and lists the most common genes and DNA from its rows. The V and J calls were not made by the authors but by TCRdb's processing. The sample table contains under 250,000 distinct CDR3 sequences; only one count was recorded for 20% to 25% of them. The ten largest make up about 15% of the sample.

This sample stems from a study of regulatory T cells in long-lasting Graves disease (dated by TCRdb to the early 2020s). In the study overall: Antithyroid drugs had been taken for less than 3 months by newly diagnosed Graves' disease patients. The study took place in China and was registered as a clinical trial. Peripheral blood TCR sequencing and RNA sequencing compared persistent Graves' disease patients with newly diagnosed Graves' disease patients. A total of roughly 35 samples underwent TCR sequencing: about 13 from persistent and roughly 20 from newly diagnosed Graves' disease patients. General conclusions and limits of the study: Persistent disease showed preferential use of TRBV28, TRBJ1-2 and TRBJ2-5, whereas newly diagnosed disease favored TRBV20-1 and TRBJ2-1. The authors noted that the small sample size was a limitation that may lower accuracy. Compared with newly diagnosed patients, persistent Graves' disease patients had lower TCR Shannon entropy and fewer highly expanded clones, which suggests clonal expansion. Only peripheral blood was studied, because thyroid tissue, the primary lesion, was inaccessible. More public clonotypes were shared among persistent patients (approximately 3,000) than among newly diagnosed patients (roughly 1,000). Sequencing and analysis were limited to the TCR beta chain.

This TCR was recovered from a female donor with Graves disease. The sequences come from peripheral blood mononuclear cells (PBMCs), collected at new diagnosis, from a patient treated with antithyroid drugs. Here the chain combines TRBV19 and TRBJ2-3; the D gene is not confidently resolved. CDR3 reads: CASSFQATDTQYF. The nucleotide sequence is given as TGTGCCAGTAGTTTCCAGGCCACAGATACGCAGTATTTT.